The 26 T cell receptor beta chains given below trace back to one sample, sequenced in a study of cytomegalovirus exposure and HLA in healthy donors. Primers included in the PCR were 60 Vbeta and 13 Jbeta primers. TCRdb's copy holds only in-frame clones and misses some; the assay was immunoSEQ multiplex PCR. Seen here are some 160,000 clones, around 80% observed once, and the top ten hold under 0.6%. Sequencing input: PBMCs. These receptor sequences come from a woman aged 45-65 years in good health and CMV-seronegative.

The chain uses TRBV28 and TRBJ1-5; 8 bases are shared with TRBD1. The CDR3 sequence is 14 residues long. CDR1 and CDR2 from the germline V gene are MDHEN and SYDVKM. V lost 3 bases and J lost 6; bases outside the gene matches: 4. This chain's CDR3 is CASSLGRGRQPQHF. The CDR3 DNA reads as TGTGCCAGCAGTTTGGGCAGGGGGCGTCAGCCCCAGCATTTT.

V usage is TRBV7-6 and J usage is TRBJ2-5; D call uncertain. The CDR3 length is 13 residues. Germline V gene sequence: CDR1 SGHVS, CDR2 FNYEAQ. V was clipped by 1 base and J by 0 bases, with 3 bases between them. CDR3 DNA sequence: TGTGCCAGCAGCTTAGGTAACCAAGAGACCCAGTACTTC. Translating it yields CASSLGNQETQYF.

V is TRBV5-4 and J is TRBJ2-3; TRBD2 agrees at 9 bases. CDR1 is SGHNT, CDR2 YYREEE, per germline (reference sequence). The CDR3 has 18 amino acids. V shed 4 bases and J 1 base; nucleotides not matched to a gene: 13. The CDR3 nucleotides are TGTGCCAGCAGCCCGACCGGTTTTCGACTAGCGGGCACAGATACGCAGTATTTT. It codes for CASSPTGFRLAGTDTQYF.

In this sample, this clone turned up a few times. The chain combines TRBV27 with TRBJ2-7; 7 bases align to TRBD2. From germline, CDR1 is MNHEY and CDR2 SMNVEV (reference sequence). V trimming: 0 bases; J trimming: 6 bases; junction bases outside the gene matches: 11. The CDR3 spans 16 residues. This chain's CDR3 is CASSLSASGGGLEQYF. Here the CDR3 DNA reads TGTGCCAGCAGTTTATCAGCGTCCGGGGGAGGGCTCGAGCAGTACTTC.

This chain joins TRBV6-5 and TRBJ2-7; D call uncertain. From germline, CDR1 is MNHEY and CDR2 SVGAGI. V was cut by 0 bases and J by 3 bases, with 6 bases left in between. This CDR3 spans 13 amino acids. The CDR3: CASSYSAVYEQYF. The CDR3 coding sequence is TGTGCCAGCAGTTACTCGGCAGTCTACGAGCAGTACTTC.

V and J are TRBV15 and TRBJ2-1; 10 bases are shared with TRBD2. After removal of 0 bases from V and 6 bases from J, the junction contained 5 bases not matched to a gene. Germline CDR1 and CDR2: LNHNV and YYDKDF (reference sequence). This CDR3 is 16 amino acids long. The CDR3 DNA reads as TGTGCCACCAGCAGAGATAGCGGGGGGCCGCGCAATGAGCAGTTCTTC. It specifies CATSRDSGGPRNEQFF.

The chain links TRBV7-2 to TRBJ2-1; 12 bases align to TRBD2. This CDR3 comprises 16 residues. Germline assignment: CDR1 SGHTA and CDR2 FQGNSA. The junction had 4 bases not matched to a gene; V was cut back by 3 bases and J by 4 bases. CDR3 DNA sequence: TGTGCCAGCAGCTTCCAAGGACTAGCGGGGTACAATGAGCAGTTCTTC. Its translation is CASSFQGLAGYNEQFF.

This clone was picked up one time. This chain connects TRBV6-1 to TRBJ2-3, with a weak D call TRBD2 (5 bases). This CDR3 is built from 16 residues. Germline CDR1 and CDR2: MNHNS and SASEGT. V lost 3 bases and J 0 bases, leaving 13 bases between the germline ends. CDR3 amino acids: CASSEAGLESTDTQYF. As DNA, the CDR3 is TGTGCCAGCAGTGAGGCCGGACTCGAGAGCACAGATACGCAGTATTTT.

Regarding this clone: The same CDR3 is also encoded by other DNA sequences in this sample. CDR3 DNA: TGTGCCAGCCGGGACAGGGGCTACGAGCAGTACTTC. Translating gives CASRDRGYEQYF. This rearrangement joins TRBV2 to TRBJ2-7, with 10 nucleotides matching TRBD1. Germline CDR1 reads SNHLY; CDR2 reads FYNNEI. V lost 8 bases and J lost 3; bases outside the gene matches: 1. The CDR3 contains 12 residues. The full variable domain, in which reference TRBV2 and TRBJ2-7 provide the parts outside the CDR3, is EPEVTQTPSHQVTQMGQEVILRCVPISNHLYFYWYRQILGQKVEFLVSFYNNEISEKSEIFDDQFSVERPDGSNFTLKIRSTKLEDSAMYFCASRDRGYEQYFGPGTRLTVT.

This clone was counted a few times. The V call is TRBV6-5, the J call TRBJ2-7, with 7 nucleotides matching TRBD1. The J segment lost 3 bases and the V segment lost 2 bases, leaving 7 bases of the junction unmatched. The CDR3 is 15 amino acids. Germline assignment: CDR1 MNHEY and CDR2 SVGAGI. DNA for the CDR3: TGTGCCAGCAGTTACAGAGGACAGGAAGACTACGAGCAGTACTTC. This sequence encodes CASSYRGQEDYEQYF.

J is TRBJ2-2 and V is TRBV30; D uncertain. The V end lost 7 bases, the J end lost 1 base, and 13 bases lay between the germline ends. Germline V gene lookup returns CDR1 GTSNPN and CDR2 SVGIG (reference sequence). The CDR3 has 14 amino acids. The CDR3 region is CASTRVGNTGELFF. The CDR3 region has the DNA TGTGCCTCTACCCGGGTTGGGAACACCGGGGAGCTGTTTTTT.

The sample holds one count of this clone. CDR3 residues: CASSPTSGGDNEQFF. CDR3 coding DNA: TGTGCCAGCAGCCCGACTAGCGGGGGGGACAATGAGCAGTTCTTC. The V gene is TRBV7-6, the J gene TRBJ2-1; 14 nucleotides agree with TRBD2. V was pared by 5 bases and J by 5 bases, with 2 bases of the junction left unmatched. CDR1 is SGHVS, CDR2 FNYEAQ, per germline. This CDR3 spans 15 amino acids.

The chain carries TRBV7-9 and TRBJ2-7; 7 bases align to TRBD2. Germline CDR1 and CDR2: SEHNR and FQNEAQ (reference sequence). Trimming took 5 bases from V and 2 from J; bases not matched to a gene: 12. The CDR3 loop spans 16 amino acids. The CDR3 reads CASSRALGGSAYEQYF. The DNA for the CDR3 is TGTGCCAGCAGCCGCGCCCTGGGGGGGTCGGCCTACGAGCAGTACTTC.

This clone was found a few times. The CDR3 region is CASSPGDRSSGNTIYF. The CDR3 DNA follows: TGTGCCAGCAGTCCCGGGGACAGGAGCTCTGGAAACACCATATATTTT. The chain uses TRBV28 and TRBJ1-3; 8 bases are a match to TRBD1. The germline CDR1 and CDR2 sequences are MDHEN and SYDVKM. V dropped 5 bases and J dropped 0; count of bases not matched to a gene: 6. The CDR3 is 16 amino acids.

V usage is TRBV13 and J usage is TRBJ2-1; 7 nucleotides agree with TRBD2. Germline values: CDR1 PRHDT, CDR2 FYEKMQ (reference sequence). J gave up 4 bases and V 5 bases, and 8 bases lay outside the gene matches. The CDR3 sequence is 15 residues long. In DNA, the CDR3 is TGTGCCAGCAGCACGGGAGGCAGTTTTTACAATGAGCAGTTCTTC. Translation: CASSTGGSFYNEQFF.

A note on this clone: At one end, the junction sequence differs from germline, possibly due to a read error. This sequence joins TRBV7-9 and TRBJ2-7, with TRBD1 matching over 9 bases. There are 18 residues in the CDR3. Germline V gene sequence: CDR1 SEHNR, CDR2 FQNEAQ (reference sequence). The CDR3 coding sequence is TGTTCCAGCAGCTCTACACAGGGGGCGCATCTCGGACACTACGAGCAGTACTTC. It yields the protein CSSSSTQGAHLGHYEQYF.

The chain combines TRBV28 with TRBJ2-1, with D possibly being TRBD1 (5 bases). Germline-derived CDR1 and CDR2 are MDHEN and SYDVKM. V was cut by 6 bases and J by 0 bases, with 12 bases left in between. This CDR3 is 15 amino acids long. The CDR3 reads CASRRQLFSYNEQFF. In DNA form, the CDR3 reads TGTGCCAGCAGACGACAGCTATTCTCCTACAATGAGCAGTTCTTC.

This clone came up once. The chain has TRBV7-3 and TRBJ2-1, with 8 bases lining up with TRBD2. V was clipped by 2 bases and J by 6 bases; unmatched bases: 6. Germline-derived CDR1 and CDR2 are SGHTA and FQGTGA. CDR3 length: 15 residues. CDR3 sequence reads: CASSLGSGIGNEQFF. The CDR3 DNA follows: TGTGCCAGCAGCTTAGGTAGCGGGATAGGCAATGAGCAGTTCTTC. Drawing the rest from reference TRBV7-3 and TRBJ2-1, the complete variable domain is GAGVSQTPSNKVTEKGKYVELRCDPISGHTALYWYRQSLGQGPEFLIYFQGTGAADDSGLPNDRFFAVRPEGSVSTLKIQRTERGDSAVYLCASSLGSGIGNEQFFGPGTRLTVL.

The chain uses TRBV5-1 and TRBJ1-4; no reliable D call. V lost 4 bases and J 4 bases, leaving 23 bases between the germline ends. This CDR3 is 18 amino acids long. Looked up from germline, CDR1 is SGHRS and CDR2 is YFSETQ. The CDR3 sequence: CASSRQPPGGQFNEKLFF. As DNA, the CDR3 is TGCGCCAGCAGCCGGCAACCTCCGGGAGGCCAGTTTAATGAAAAACTGTTTTTT.

This chain uses TRBV5-1 with TRBJ2-5; perhaps TRBD2 as D (5 bases). V gave up 5 bases and J gave up 1 base, with 9 bases separating them. Germline V lookup: CDR1 SGHRS, CDR2 YFSETQ. This CDR3 comprises 13 residues. The CDR3 sequence: CASRPEGQETQYF. The CDR3 DNA sequence: TGCGCCAGCAGACCCGAGGGCCAAGAGACCCAGTACTTC.

The chain combines TRBV28 with TRBJ2-7, with a tentative D call TRBD1 (5 bases). The germline V gene encodes CDR1 MDHEN and CDR2 SYDVKM. Trimming removed 5 bases from V and 2 bases from J, with 10 bases in between. CDR3 length equals 13 residues. CDR3: CASSGRAPYEQYF. In DNA, the CDR3 is TGTGCCAGCAGTGGCAGGGCCCCCTACGAGCAGTACTTC.

There are a few counts of this clone. The chain uses TRBV4-2 and TRBJ2-2, with 9 nucleotides matching TRBD2. V lost 5 bases to trimming and J lost 1 base; unmatched junction nucleotides: 8. The CDR3 runs 17 residues. Looked up from germline, CDR1 is LGHNA and CDR2 is YNFKEQ. The CDR3 sequence is CASSSVGGRENTGELFF. The CDR3 DNA follows: TGTGCCAGCAGCTCGGTGGGCGGGAGGGAGAACACCGGGGAGCTGTTTTTT.

This clone was recorded once. V is TRBV19 and J is TRBJ1-1; weak D call: TRBD1 (6 bases). The germline gives CDR1 LNHDA, CDR2 SQIVND (reference sequence). The CDR3 length is 16 residues. The ends were cut back, 7 bases at V and 5 bases at J, with 23 bases in the middle. The CDR3 spells CASIHGAGAGNTEAFF. CDR3 nucleotide sequence: TGTGCCAGTATTCATGGGGCAGGGGCCGGGAATACTGAAGCTTTCTTT.

The chain carries TRBV5-1 and TRBJ2-3, with 12 bases identical to TRBD2. There are 17 residues in the CDR3. Germline loops: CDR1 SGHRS, CDR2 YFSETQ. Losses at the gene ends were 3 bases for V and 2 bases for J; bases not matched to a gene: 7. The CDR3 region is CASSSLAGGAPTDTQYF. The CDR3 DNA reads as TGCGCCAGCAGCTCACTAGCGGGAGGTGCACCCACAGATACGCAGTATTTT.

This chain uses TRBV2 with TRBJ2-7; TRBD2 matches 15 bases. The CDR3 is 15 amino acids. Germline V gene lookup returns CDR1 SNHLY and CDR2 FYNNEI. Trimming cost V 6 bases and J 4 bases; bases outside gene matches: 4. The CDR3 loop reads CASSGLAGGRYEQYF. As DNA, the CDR3 is TGTGCCAGCAGCGGACTAGCGGGAGGGAGGTACGAGCAGTACTTC.

The chain carries TRBV29-1 and TRBJ2-1, with a weak D call TRBD1 (6 bases). V was clipped by 7 bases and J by 6 bases, with 13 bases between them. CDR3 length: 12 residues. Germline lookup yields CDR1 SQVTM and CDR2 ANQGSEA. For the CDR3, the DNA is TGCAGCGCTACGACAGGAACCAATGAGCAGTTCTTC. Translated, it gives CSATTGTNEQFF.